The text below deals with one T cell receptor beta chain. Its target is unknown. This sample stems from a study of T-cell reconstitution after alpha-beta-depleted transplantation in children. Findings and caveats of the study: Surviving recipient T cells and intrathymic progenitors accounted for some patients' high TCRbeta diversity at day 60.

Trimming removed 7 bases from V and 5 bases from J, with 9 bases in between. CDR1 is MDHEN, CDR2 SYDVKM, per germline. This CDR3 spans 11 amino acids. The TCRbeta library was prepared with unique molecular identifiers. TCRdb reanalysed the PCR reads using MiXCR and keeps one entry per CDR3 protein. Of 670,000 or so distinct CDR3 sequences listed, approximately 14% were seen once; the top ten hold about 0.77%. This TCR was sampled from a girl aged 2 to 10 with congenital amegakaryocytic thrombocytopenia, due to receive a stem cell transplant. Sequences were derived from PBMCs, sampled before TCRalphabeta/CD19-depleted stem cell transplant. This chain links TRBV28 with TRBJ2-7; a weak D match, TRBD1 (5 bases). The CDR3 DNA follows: TGTGCCAGCAAGGGGTGGAACGAGCAGTACTTC. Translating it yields CASKGWNEQYF.